The 12 T cell receptor beta chains presented below share a single source sample, sequenced in a study of T cells in Graves' hyperthyroidism and ophthalmopathy. Amplification yielded TCR beta CDR3 regions, with RNA transcripts as the source. First-round RT-PCR of the TCR CDR3 relied on the HTBI primer set. TCRdb reanalysed the multiplex PCR reads using MiXCR and keeps one entry per CDR3 protein. This table has a few hundred thousand distinct CDR3 sequences, about 15% appearing once. The sample taken for sequencing was blood. These receptors were obtained from a woman aged 55-70 years with Graves' ophthalmopathy.

In its sample, this clonotype was seen many times. The chain has TRBV15 and TRBJ1-4; D might be TRBD1 (5 bases). Germline CDR1 is LNHNV and CDR2 is YYDKDF (reference sequence). CDR3 length equals 15 residues. The ends were cut back, 1 base at V and 2 bases at J, with 8 bases in the middle. Here the CDR3 DNA reads TGTGCCACCAGCAGAGGACAGACCACTAATGAAAAACTGTTTTTT. Its translation: CATSRGQTTNEKLFF.

On this clonotype itself: A single base separates this from a much larger clone, so it may be a read error. V and J are TRBV30 and TRBJ1-5; D is unclear. Germline V gene lookup returns CDR1 GTSNPN and CDR2 SVGIG (reference sequence). The V end lost 0 bases, the J end lost 4 bases, and 7 bases lay between the germline ends. This CDR3 is built from 13 residues. CDR3 in amino acids: CAWSVSVNQPQHF. For the CDR3, the DNA is TGTGCCTGGAGTGTCAGTGTGAATCAGCCCCAGCATTTT.

This clonotype was seen a handful of times. The gene calls are TRBV19 and TRBJ2-3; possible D gene TRBD1, 5 bases. V lost 5 bases, J lost 4 bases, and 13 bases lay in between. This CDR3 comprises 14 residues. CDR1 and CDR2 (germline): LNHDA, SQIVND (reference sequence). The CDR3 sequence: CASSPGQDPDTQYF. CDR3 coding DNA: TGTGCCAGTAGTCCCGGACAAGACCCAGATACGCAGTATTTT.

This clonotype has a single count. This may come from a read error, since a much larger clone is one base off. The chain joins TRBV28 to TRBJ2-7; 8 bases line up with TRBD2. The germline CDR1 and CDR2 sequences are MDHEN and SYDVKM. The CDR3 runs to 15 residues. The CDR3 region has the DNA TGTACCAGCAGGCTGACTAGCGCGAACTCCTACGAGCAGTACTTC. Translated: CTSRLTSANSYEQYF.

This clonotype has a count of ten or more. The V gene is TRBV2, the J gene TRBJ2-1; no clear D. V was shortened by 3 bases and J by 10 bases, with 10 bases between the two germline ends. Germline CDR1 is SNHLY and CDR2 is FYNNEI. The CDR3 sequence is 12 residues long. CDR3 amino acids: CASSDPRWEQFF. The CDR3 nucleotides read TGTGCCAGCAGTGACCCGCGGTGGGAGCAGTTCTTC.

In its sample, this clonotype was seen many times. The chain links TRBV20-1 to TRBJ2-6; D not resolved. Germline CDR1 and CDR2: DFQATT and SNEGSKA (reference sequence). This CDR3 is 14 amino acids long. The V end was cut by 1 base, the J end by 4 bases, with 8 bases between. In nucleotides, the CDR3 is TGCAGTGCTAGAGGGACCCGGGGGGCCAACGTCCTGACTTTC. It codes for CSARGTRGANVLTF.

This clonotype was seen at least ten times. V gene TRBV2 combines with J gene TRBJ2-1; weak D call: TRBD1 (5 bases). The V end lost 7 bases, the J end lost 4 bases, and 14 bases lay between the germline ends. This CDR3 spans 14 amino acids. From germline, CDR1 is SNHLY and CDR2 FYNNEI. DNA for the CDR3: TGTGCCAGCAAGGGGCCGACAGAATACAATGAGCAGTTCTTC. The encoded protein is CASKGPTEYNEQFF.

This clonotype was seen more than once but under ten times. The chain employs TRBV28 and TRBJ2-7, with D maybe TRBD1 (5 bases). Per germline, CDR1 MDHEN and CDR2 SYDVKM. Trimming left V 1 base short and J 12 bases short, with 16 bases between. The CDR3 is 13 residues long. The CDR3 loop is CASSLSTGLRGYF. The CDR3 nucleotides read TGTGCCAGCAGTTTATCAACAGGCCTACGAGGGTACTTC. The whole variable domain, filled in from reference TRBV28 and TRBJ2-7, reads DVKVTQSSRYLVKRTGEKVFLECVQDMDHENMFWYRQDPGLGLRLIYFSYDVKMKEKGDIPEGYSVSREKKERFSLILESASTNQTSMYLCASSLSTGLRGYFGPGTRLTVT.

CDR3 in amino acids: CSARDRGTSGPYF. CDR3 DNA: TGCAGTGCTAGAGATCGCGGGACTAGCGGTCCTTACTTC. The chain couples TRBV20-1 to TRBJ2-5; 11 bases line up with TRBD2. Germline assignment: CDR1 DFQATT and CDR2 SNEGSKA (reference sequence). There are 13 residues in the CDR3. Losses at the gene ends were 0 bases for V and 14 bases for J; bases not matched to a gene: 8.

There are many counts of this clonotype. In DNA form, the CDR3 reads TGTGCCAGCAGCTCCCCCGAGGGGTACCAAGAGACCCAGTACTTC. It is translated as CASSSPEGYQETQYF. This chain links TRBV7-9 with TRBJ2-5; D could derive from TRBD1 or TRBD2 (5 bases each). CDR3 length: 15 residues. V was pared by 4 bases and J by 0 bases, with 12 bases between. Per germline, CDR1 SEHNR and CDR2 FQNEAQ (reference sequence).

This clonotype has ten or more counts. The V and J genes are TRBV27 and TRBJ2-1; the match to TRBD2 covers 7 bases. CDR3 length equals 13 residues. V lost 8 bases, J lost 8 bases, and 9 bases stayed unmatched. Germline lookup yields CDR1 MNHEY and CDR2 SMNVEV (reference sequence). The CDR3 loop is CASGAGRRDEQFF. The CDR3 nucleotides read TGTGCCAGCGGAGCGGGAAGGAGGGATGAGCAGTTCTTC.

This clonotype was detected ten times or more. The chain has TRBV3-1 and TRBJ2-3, with a tentative D call TRBD2 (5 bases). The germline gives CDR1 LGHDT, CDR2 YNNKEL (reference sequence). The CDR3 is made up of 14 amino acids. Trimming pared 4 bases from V and 2 bases from J, leaving 10 bases between. The CDR3 here is CASSPPGITDTQYF. The DNA for the CDR3 is TGTGCCAGCAGCCCTCCCGGGATCACAGATACGCAGTATTTT.